The present entry profiles one T cell receptor (beta chain) with its context. The data belong to a study of blood T cell repertoires in COVID-19. Study-wide context: Samples of COVID-19 (acute and convalescent) were obtained from the United States, Italy and Spain.

Trimming removed 3 bases from V and 3 bases from J; junction bases left unmatched: 7. In germline, CDR1 is SGDLS, CDR2 YYNGEE. This CDR3 is built from 15 residues. Ages ranged from about 18 to 89 years, with residence in 24 US areas. Membership in each cohort depended on participant-reported clinical history. TCRdb's copy holds only in-frame clones and misses some; the assay was immunoSEQ multiplex PCR. The profile covers around 58,000 clones, with 88% appearing a single time and 9.5% to 13% taken by the ten largest. The origin of this receptor is a woman aged 40 to 55 who had recovered from COVID-19. J is TRBJ1-2 and V is TRBV9; 8 bases map to TRBD1. The specimen sequenced was PBMCs or T cells enriched from blood (not recorded which). CDR3 protein: CASSGNRGDYYGYTF. CDR3 in DNA: TGTGCCAGCAGCGGAAACAGGGGGGATTACTATGGCTACACCTTC. Combining the CDR3 with reference TRBV9 and TRBJ1-2 gives the whole variable domain DSGVTQTPKHLITATGQRVTLRCSPRSGDLSVYWYQQSLDQGLQFLIQYYNGEERAKGNILERFSAQQFPDLHSELNLSSLELGDSALYFCASSGNRGDYYGYTFGSGTRLTVV.